A selection of T cell receptor beta chains follows, all from one sample in a study of blood T cell repertoires in COVID-19. Here immunoSEQ multiplex PCR was the method, and the copy in TCRdb shows in-frame clones only, minus some. The data hold about 90,000 clones, with 80% observed a single time. Sequencing was done on a sample of peripheral blood. These receptors were collected from a woman aged 65 to 85 with acute or convalescent COVID-19. The CDR3 runs from the conserved cysteine through the conserved F or W. Each record gives: CDR3 DNA, CDR3 protein, J gene, D gene, clone size, V gene. The D gene is left open where the match is weak. Where a row states a size, it is once, few, many or the class of an expanded clone; other rows omit it.

CDR3nt: TGCGCCAGCCGAAGGGACACCTTGGAAACCGGGGAGCTGTTTTTT
CDR3aa: CASRRDTLETGELFF
j_gene: TRBJ2-2
d_gene: NA
abundance: NA
v_gene: TRBV5-1

CDR3nt: TGTGCCAGTAGGGGGATTGACAGGACTGAAGCTTTCTTT
CDR3aa: CASRGIDRTEAFF
j_gene: TRBJ1-1
d_gene: NA
abundance: NA
v_gene: TRBV19

CDR3nt: TGTGCCAGCAGCCAAAAAGGGGGCTTCACAGATACGCAGTATTTT
CDR3aa: CASSQKGGFTDTQYF
j_gene: TRBJ2-3
d_gene: TRBD1
abundance: NA
v_gene: TRBV14

CDR3nt: TGTGCCACCAGACTAGCGGGGGGCACTGAGCAGTTCTTC
CDR3aa: CATRLAGGTEQFF
j_gene: TRBJ2-1
d_gene: TRBD2
abundance: NA
v_gene: TRBV6-5

CDR3nt: TGTGCCAGCAGTTACTCGCATGGACAGGGGTCCTATGGCTACACCTTC
CDR3aa: CASSYSHGQGSYGYTF
j_gene: TRBJ1-2
d_gene: TRBD1
abundance: NA
v_gene: TRBV6-5

CDR3nt: TGTGCCAGCAGCCGTGTTCGGGACTATGGCTACACCTTC
CDR3aa: CASSRVRDYGYTF
j_gene: TRBJ1-2
d_gene: NA
abundance: NA
v_gene: TRBV14

CDR3nt: TGTGCCAGCAGCTTAGGGGCGGGGAGGGCAAGTCAGCCCCAGCATTTT
CDR3aa: CASSLGAGRASQPQHF
j_gene: TRBJ1-5
d_gene: NA
abundance: NA
v_gene: TRBV7-9

CDR3nt: TGTGCCAGCCAGGGACAGCTCTCCTACGAGCAGTACTTC
CDR3aa: CASQGQLSYEQYF
j_gene: TRBJ2-7
d_gene: TRBD1
abundance: NA
v_gene: TRBV19

CDR3nt: TGTGCCAGTAGTATATCCCCACAGGGCGCCTTCTATGGCTACACCTTC
CDR3aa: CASSISPQGAFYGYTF
j_gene: TRBJ1-2
d_gene: NA
abundance: NA
v_gene: TRBV19

CDR3nt: TGTGCAAGTCGCTTAGATGGAGGGATGATCCCTGACACTGAAGCTTTCTTT
CDR3aa: CASRLDGGMIPDTEAFF
j_gene: TRBJ1-1
d_gene: NA
abundance: NA
v_gene: TRBV12-2

CDR3nt: TGTGCCAGCGGAGGGCCGAATTCACCCCTCCACTTT
CDR3aa: CASGGPNSPLHF
j_gene: TRBJ1-6
d_gene: NA
abundance: NA
v_gene: TRBV27

CDR3nt: TGTGCCAGCAGCGCCGGGACTAGCGGTCGGGGTGAGCAGTTCTTC
CDR3aa: CASSAGTSGRGEQFF
j_gene: TRBJ2-1
d_gene: TRBD2
abundance: NA
v_gene: TRBV2

CDR3nt: TGTGCCAGTAGTATCAAGGGGCCCACTGAAGCTTTCTTT
CDR3aa: CASSIKGPTEAFF
j_gene: TRBJ1-1
d_gene: NA
abundance: few
v_gene: TRBV19

CDR3nt: TGTGCCTGGAGTGTAGACAGGTACTATGGCTACACCTTC
CDR3aa: CAWSVDRYYGYTF
j_gene: TRBJ1-2
d_gene: NA
abundance: NA
v_gene: TRBV30

CDR3nt: TGTGCCAGTAGTATAGATCCCTACCGGGGACAGGGATTCCGTGGCTACACCTTC
CDR3aa: CASSIDPYRGQGFRGYTF
j_gene: TRBJ1-2
d_gene: TRBD1
abundance: NA
v_gene: TRBV19

CDR3nt: TGTGCCTGGAGTTCACAGGGGAACACTGAAGCTTTCTTT
CDR3aa: CAWSSQGNTEAFF
j_gene: TRBJ1-1
d_gene: NA
abundance: few
v_gene: TRBV30

CDR3nt: TGTGCCAGCATGGACAGGGGAGGATCAGCAGATACGCAGTATTTT
CDR3aa: CASMDRGGSADTQYF
j_gene: TRBJ2-3
d_gene: TRBD1
abundance: few
v_gene: TRBV28

CDR3nt: TGTGCCAGCAGACAGGGGAATGGGGAGAATTCACCCCTCCACTTT
CDR3aa: CASRQGNGENSPLHF
j_gene: TRBJ1-6
d_gene: TRBD1
abundance: NA
v_gene: TRBV6-5

CDR3nt: TGTGCCAGCAGTGCCCCAGCGGGGCTTACAGATACGCAGTATTTT
CDR3aa: CASSAPAGLTDTQYF
j_gene: TRBJ2-3
d_gene: TRBD2
abundance: NA
v_gene: TRBV2

CDR3nt: TGTGCCAGCAGAGTACAGGGGGTTGAAAAACTGTTTTTT
CDR3aa: CASRVQGVEKLFF
j_gene: TRBJ1-4
d_gene: TRBD1
abundance: NA
v_gene: TRBV2

CDR3nt: TGTGCCAGCAGCCTTAGCCAGACCTACGAGCAGTACTTC
CDR3aa: CASSLSQTYEQYF
j_gene: TRBJ2-7
d_gene: NA
abundance: NA
v_gene: TRBV3-1/TRBV3-2

CDR3nt: TGTGCCAGCAGCGTAGCAGGCAGCAACCGGGATACGCAGTATTTT
CDR3aa: CASSVAGSNRDTQYF
j_gene: TRBJ2-3
d_gene: NA
abundance: NA
v_gene: TRBV9

CDR3nt: TGTGCCAGCAGGGGGCTGGGGGCCAACGTCCTGACTTTC
CDR3aa: CASRGLGANVLTF
j_gene: TRBJ2-6
d_gene: NA
abundance: NA
v_gene: TRBV12-3/TRBV12-4

CDR3nt: TGCGCCAGCAGTTTGACAGGGGCGGGATACAATGAGCAGTTCTTC
CDR3aa: CASSLTGAGYNEQFF
j_gene: TRBJ2-1
d_gene: TRBD1
abundance: once
v_gene: TRBV5-1

CDR3nt: TGTGCCAGTAGTATACGGGGGGACACTGAAGCTTTCTTT
CDR3aa: CASSIRGDTEAFF
j_gene: TRBJ1-1
d_gene: NA
abundance: NA
v_gene: TRBV19

CDR3nt: TGTGCCACCGACAAACTAGCGGGGGGGCGGGAGACCCAGTACTTC
CDR3aa: CATDKLAGGRETQYF
j_gene: TRBJ2-5
d_gene: TRBD2
abundance: NA
v_gene: TRBV24-1

CDR3nt: TGTGCCAGCAGCGTCGGAGGTGTGAACACTGAAGCTTTCTTT
CDR3aa: CASSVGGVNTEAFF
j_gene: TRBJ1-1
d_gene: NA
abundance: NA
v_gene: TRBV9

CDR3nt: TGCGCCAGCAGCTTGGGCGGGGGGCCGAGCTCCTACGAGCAGTACTTC
CDR3aa: CASSLGGGPSSYEQYF
j_gene: TRBJ2-7
d_gene: TRBD2
abundance: NA
v_gene: TRBV5-1

CDR3nt: TGCGCCAGCAGCTTGAACAACAACTATGGCTACACCTTC
CDR3aa: CASSLNNNYGYTF
j_gene: TRBJ1-2
d_gene: NA
abundance: NA
v_gene: TRBV5-1

CDR3nt: TGTGCCAGTAGTACGGGACAGGCGAACAATGAGCAGTTCTTC
CDR3aa: CASSTGQANNEQFF
j_gene: TRBJ2-1
d_gene: TRBD1
abundance: NA
v_gene: TRBV19

CDR3nt: TGTGCCAGCAGCTTAACTGCGGAGAGGGCCGGGGAGCTGTTTTTT
CDR3aa: CASSLTAERAGELFF
j_gene: TRBJ2-2
d_gene: NA
abundance: NA
v_gene: TRBV7-3

CDR3nt: TGTGCCAGCAGTTTAAACAGGGATTCCGAGCAGTACTTC
CDR3aa: CASSLNRDSEQYF
j_gene: TRBJ2-7
d_gene: NA
abundance: NA
v_gene: TRBV12-3/TRBV12-4

CDR3nt: TGTGCCAGTAGTCGGTTCCCCCGAGCAACTAATGAAAAACTGTTTTTT
CDR3aa: CASSRFPRATNEKLFF
j_gene: TRBJ1-4
d_gene: NA
abundance: NA
v_gene: TRBV19

CDR3nt: TGTGCCAGCAGCTCCTCCACAAACTCCTACGAGCAGTACTTC
CDR3aa: CASSSSTNSYEQYF
j_gene: TRBJ2-7
d_gene: NA
abundance: NA
v_gene: TRBV7-9

CDR3nt: TGTGCCAGCAGAAATAGCGGGGGTTACGAGCAGTACTTC
CDR3aa: CASRNSGGYEQYF
j_gene: TRBJ2-7
d_gene: TRBD2
abundance: NA
v_gene: TRBV6-5

CDR3nt: TGCGCCAGCAGCTTGGCCACAACGGAGTACACCGGGGAGCTGTTTTTT
CDR3aa: CASSLATTEYTGELFF
j_gene: TRBJ2-2
d_gene: NA
abundance: once
v_gene: TRBV5-1

CDR3nt: TGTGCTAGTGGTCAGAACCCAGCGGGGCCTGGAAACACCATATATTTT
CDR3aa: CASGQNPAGPGNTIYF
j_gene: TRBJ1-3
d_gene: NA
abundance: NA
v_gene: TRBV12-5

CDR3nt: TGTGCCAGCAGACAGGGTGGTGCTAATGAAAAACTGTTTTTT
CDR3aa: CASRQGGANEKLFF
j_gene: TRBJ1-4
d_gene: NA
abundance: few
v_gene: TRBV27

CDR3nt: TGTGCCAGTAGTATCCGGGACAGCCTTCACCGGACACTCCTAAACACCGGGGAGCTGTTTTTT
CDR3aa: CASSIRDSLHRTLLNTGELFF
j_gene: TRBJ2-2
d_gene: TRBD1
abundance: NA
v_gene: TRBV19

CDR3nt: TGTGCCAGCAGCGAAGGAGCTGGAAACACCATATATTTT
CDR3aa: CASSEGAGNTIYF
j_gene: TRBJ1-3
d_gene: NA
abundance: NA
v_gene: TRBV9

CDR3nt: TGCAGCGGACTAGCGGGGGGGAACACCGGGGAGCTGTTTTTT
CDR3aa: CSGLAGGNTGELFF
j_gene: TRBJ2-2
d_gene: TRBD2
abundance: NA
v_gene: TRBV29-1

CDR3nt: TGCGCCAGCAGCCAAGCCCAAGACAGGGGAAGTTCTGGAAACACCATATATTTT
CDR3aa: CASSQAQDRGSSGNTIYF
j_gene: TRBJ1-3
d_gene: TRBD1
abundance: NA
v_gene: TRBV4-3

CDR3nt: TGTGCCAGCAGCCACCCTACTAGGGCCCCCGGGGAGACCCAGTACTTC
CDR3aa: CASSHPTRAPGETQYF
j_gene: TRBJ2-5
d_gene: NA
abundance: NA
v_gene: TRBV3-1/TRBV3-2

CDR3nt: TGTGCCTGGCAAACCGGGACAGGGGGCGAAAAACTGTTTTTT
CDR3aa: CAWQTGTGGEKLFF
j_gene: TRBJ1-4
d_gene: TRBD1
abundance: NA
v_gene: TRBV30

CDR3nt: TGTGCCTGGCATCCGGGACAGATCTTGAACACCGGGGAGCTGTTTTTT
CDR3aa: CAWHPGQILNTGELFF
j_gene: TRBJ2-2
d_gene: TRBD1
abundance: NA
v_gene: TRBV30

CDR3nt: TGTGCCATCAGTGAAGAGCAGGGCCTTGCCGGGGAGCTGTTTTTT
CDR3aa: CAISEEQGLAGELFF
j_gene: TRBJ2-2
d_gene: NA
abundance: NA
v_gene: TRBV10-3

CDR3nt: TGTGCCAGCAGCTTCCGAGCGGGAGTCTACGAGCAGTACTTC
CDR3aa: CASSFRAGVYEQYF
j_gene: TRBJ2-7
d_gene: TRBD2
abundance: NA
v_gene: TRBV7-7

CDR3nt: TGTGCCTTCGAGGTGGACAGGGTAAGAGAGCAGTACTTC
CDR3aa: CAFEVDRVREQYF
j_gene: TRBJ2-7
d_gene: TRBD1
abundance: NA
v_gene: TRBV30

CDR3nt: TGTGCCAGCAGCCCCCGGGGGGGGACAGGGACCTACGAGCAGTACTTC
CDR3aa: CASSPRGGTGTYEQYF
j_gene: TRBJ2-7
d_gene: NA
abundance: NA
v_gene: TRBV5-4

CDR3nt: TGTGCCAGCAGCCCCCGGGACAGGGCCTACAATGAGCAGTTCTTC
CDR3aa: CASSPRDRAYNEQFF
j_gene: TRBJ2-1
d_gene: TRBD1
abundance: NA
v_gene: TRBV13

CDR3nt: TGTGCCAGCAGCTTCCCGACTAGCGGGGAATCCTACGAGCAGTACTTC
CDR3aa: CASSFPTSGESYEQYF
j_gene: TRBJ2-7
d_gene: TRBD2
abundance: NA
v_gene: TRBV7-9

CDR3nt: TGTGCCAGCAGCCCTCGGACAGGGATAAGAACCTACGAGCAGTACTTC
CDR3aa: CASSPRTGIRTYEQYF
j_gene: TRBJ2-7
d_gene: TRBD1
abundance: NA
v_gene: TRBV9

CDR3nt: TGTGCCAGCAGTTGGCGCGACAGGGAGCAGTACTTC
CDR3aa: CASSWRDREQYF
j_gene: TRBJ2-7
d_gene: NA
abundance: once
v_gene: TRBV6-2/TRBV6-3